This entry features one T cell receptor (beta chain) sequence. Naivety among CD8 cells was defined by CD45RO negativity and positive CCR7 selection, thereby excluding terminally differentiated effector memory CD45RA+ cells. The record originates from a study of shared clonotypes between healthy human individuals. Trimming pared 5 bases from V and 8 bases from J, leaving 10 bases between. This CDR3 is 13 amino acids long. Germline CDR1 and CDR2: MNHEY and SMNVEV (reference sequence). TCRdb's copy holds only in-frame clones and misses some; the assay was immunoSEQ multiplex PCR. The sample holds about 2 million clones; less than 95% are singletons and the top ten take 0.85% to 1.2%.

The chain recombines TRBV27 with TRBJ1-6; D uncertain. The sample taken for sequencing was naive CD8+ T cells sorted from blood. The clonotype was recovered from a man aged 18 to 29 in good health. CDR3 amino acids: CASSPTIYSPLHF. The DNA of the CDR3 is TGTGCCAGCAGTCCCACAATCTATTCACCCCTCCACTTT.